The 3 T cell receptor beta chains reported below all come from one sample, sequenced in a study of T cell changes during pregnancy in multiple sclerosis. This table comes from immunoSEQ multiplex PCR, and its TCRdb copy is limited to in-frame clones, with some not included. The sample has some 100,000 clones, approximately 94% seen once. This material consisted of peripheral blood, taken before pregnancy. These receptors all stem from a female donor with multiple sclerosis, enrolled in a pregnancy study.

The gene calls are TRBV6-5 and TRBJ2-3, with D perhaps matching TRBD2 (6 bases). Trimming took off 4 bases at V and 2 bases at J, with 13 bases between the two ends. CDR3 length: 15 amino acids. Looked up from germline, CDR1 is MNHEY and CDR2 is SVGAGI. The CDR3 protein is CASSSNGGDTDTQYF. Written as DNA, the CDR3 is TGTGCCAGCAGTTCGAACGGGGGTGACACAGATACGCAGTATTTT.

The V call is TRBV28, the J call TRBJ2-2; TRBD1 aligns across 7 bases. Germline V gene lookup returns CDR1 MDHEN and CDR2 SYDVKM. This CDR3 has 16 residues. The trim removed 2 bases at V and 4 bases at J, leaving 7 bases unmatched. The CDR3 region is CASSLLGTVTTGELFF. The CDR3 DNA reads TGTGCCAGCAGTTTACTCGGGACAGTGACCACCGGGGAGCTGTTTTTT.

This clone appeared once. This chain connects TRBV18 to TRBJ2-5; 8 nucleotides align to TRBD1. Germline-derived CDR1 and CDR2 are KGHSH and LQKENI. V lost 3 bases, J lost 10 bases, and 4 bases stayed unmatched. This CDR3 is built from 12 residues. The CDR3 loop reads CASSPKQGDQYF. CDR3 DNA: TGTGCCAGCTCACCTAAACAGGGGGACCAGTACTTC.